This is a list of T cell receptor beta chains from one sample in a study of T cell repertoires in cytomegalovirus infection. TCRdb analysed the reads with MiXCR anew, one entry per CDR3 protein. The profile covers about 260,000 distinct CDR3 sequences, with around 15% appearing a single time and around 8.8% taken by the ten largest. Sequenced sample: PBMCs. These receptors were collected from a human donor in good health (CMV status not recorded). Some clones in this sample may be carry-over from other donors' samples. Each CDR3 is given with its conserved first and last residue. The order of the fields is D gene, J gene, V gene, clone size, CDR3 protein, CDR3 DNA. The D gene is left open where the match is weak. Some rows have no size entry. The others give once, few or many, or a class for an expanded clone.

NA | TRBJ1-1 | TRBV12-3/TRBV12-4 | many | CASSHGTEAFF | TGTGCCAGCAGTCATGGCACTGAAGCTTTCTTT
TRBD2 | TRBJ2-3 | TRBV23-1 | few | CASTSRGDPPDTQYF | TGCGCCAGCACCTCTCGGGGGGACCCACCAGATACGCAGTATTTT
NA | TRBJ2-4 | TRBV23-1 | many | CASSQFFPGIRYF | TGCGCCAGCAGTCAATTCTTCCCAGGGATACGGTACTTC
NA | TRBJ2-5 | TRBV5-6 | once | CASSRRWRAETQYF | TGTGCCAGCAGCCGCCGGTGGAGGGCGGAGACCCAGTACTTC
NA | TRBJ2-1 | TRBV7-9 | many | CASSLSRSYNEQFF | TGTGCCAGCAGCTTAAGCCGCTCCTACAATGAGCAGTTCTTC
TRBD2 | TRBJ2-7 | TRBV7-2 | many | CASSLDGREEQYF | TGTGCCAGCAGCTTAGACGGGAGGGAGGAGCAGTACTTC
NA | TRBJ2-2 | TRBV2 | few | CASSGDSNTGELFF | TGTGCCAGCAGTGGTGACAGTAACACCGGGGAGCTGTTTTTT
TRBD1 | TRBJ1-6 | TRBV20-1 | few | CSARDPGQGRQEPLHF | TGCAGTGCTAGAGATCCGGGACAGGGGCGGCAAGAACCCCTCCACTTT
NA | TRBJ2-1 | TRBV5-1 | many | CASSQSGGPIWNEQFF | TGCGCCAGCAGCCAATCAGGGGGGCCTATTTGGAATGAGCAGTTCTTC
NA | TRBJ1-5 | TRBV20-1 | NA | CSAKSEPNQPQHF | TGCAGTGCCAAGTCCGAGCCGAATCAGCCCCAGCATTTT
NA | TRBJ2-5 | TRBV10-1 | NA | CASSESSGVETQYF | TGCGCCAGCAGTGAGTCGTCGGGGGTAGAGACCCAGTACTTC
NA | TRBJ1-5 | TRBV12-3/TRBV12-4 | few | CATRDSNQPQHF | TGTGCCACCCGGGACAGCAATCAGCCCCAGCATTTT
TRBD1 | TRBJ1-5 | TRBV2 | NA | CASNLGQADNQPQHF | TGTGCCAGCAACCTGGGACAGGCGGACAATCAGCCCCAGCATTTT
TRBD2 | TRBJ2-1 | TRBV20-1 | few | CSARWIERGINEQFF | TGCAGTGCTAGATGGATTGAGCGGGGGATTAATGAGCAGTTCTTC
NA | TRBJ2-3 | TRBV15 | NA | CATSRDLFLGADTQYF | TGTGCCACCAGCAGAGACCTGTTTCTAGGCGCAGATACGCAGTATTTT
NA | TRBJ1-4 | TRBV14 | NA | CASSQERGWSEKLFF | TGTGCCAGCAGCCAAGAGCGGGGATGGAGTGAAAAACTGTTTTTT
NA | TRBJ2-1 | TRBV7-2 | few | CASSSRLRNEQFF | TGTGCCAGCAGCTCCCGCCTCCGCAATGAGCAGTTCTTC
TRBD1 | TRBJ2-7 | TRBV7-2 | many | CASSHPDRVGEQYF | TGTGCCAGCAGCCACCCCGACAGGGTGGGCGAGCAGTACTTC
NA | TRBJ2-7 | TRBV20-1 | NA | CSAQSGGYEQYF | TGCAGTGCTCAGAGTGGGGGGTACGAGCAGTACTTC
NA | TRBJ1-4 | TRBV6-6 | NA | CASSYSRNEKLFF | TGTGCCAGCAGTTACTCCCGTAATGAAAAACTGTTTTTT
NA | TRBJ1-1 | TRBV6-2/TRBV6-3 | NA | CASSRAHRSTEAFF | TGTGCCAGCAGTCGGGCTCACCGCAGCACTGAAGCTTTCTTT
NA | TRBJ2-7 | TRBV19 | NA | CASSNQVSYEQYF | TGTGCCAGTAGTAATCAAGTCTCCTACGAGCAGTACTTC
NA | TRBJ1-1 | TRBV5-1 | NA | CASSLALEAFF | TGCGCCAGCAGCTTGGCCCTTGAAGCTTTCTTT
TRBD1 | TRBJ1-6 | TRBV29-1 | NA | CSVDTGEYNSPLHF | TGCAGCGTTGATACAGGGGAGTATAATTCACCCCTCCACTTT
NA | TRBJ2-7 | TRBV27 | few | CASSFLATSYEQYF | TGTGCCAGCAGTTTCCTGGCGACCTCCTACGAGCAGTACTTC
TRBD2 | TRBJ2-6 | TRBV28 | many | CASSARLGAGGSGANVLTF | TGTGCCAGCAGTGCTCGCCTGGGAGCGGGAGGCTCTGGGGCCAACGTCCTGACTTTC
TRBD1 | TRBJ1-2 | TRBV29-1 | NA | CSVVRDSGRYGYTF | TGCAGCGTAGTCCGGGACAGCGGAAGGTATGGCTACACCTTC
TRBD1 | TRBJ1-1 | TRBV7-2 | many | CASSRDRGVTEAFF | TGTGCCAGCAGCCGAGACAGGGGTGTCACTGAAGCTTTCTTT
NA | TRBJ1-5 | TRBV7-2 | many | CASSYNRNSNQPQHF | TGTGCCAGCAGTTACAACAGGAATAGCAATCAGCCCCAGCATTTT
NA | TRBJ2-2 | TRBV25-1 | NA | CASSENGRDAGELFF | TGTGCCAGCAGTGAGAACGGCAGAGATGCAGGGGAGCTGTTTTTT
NA | TRBJ1-6 | TRBV10-3 | many | CATREVKNSPLHF | TGTGCCACCAGGGAAGTGAAGAATTCACCCCTCCACTTT
TRBD2 | TRBJ2-7 | TRBV12-3/TRBV12-4 | many | CASSSSRLAEIYEQYF | TGTGCCAGCAGTTCGTCGAGACTAGCGGAGATCTACGAGCAGTACTTC
NA | TRBJ2-7 | TRBV7-2 | many | CASSRRGGYEQYF | TGTGCCAGCAGTCGGAGAGGGGGCTACGAGCAGTACTTC
NA | TRBJ2-7 | TRBV28 | many | CASGLDEQYF | TGTGCCAGCGGCCTGGACGAGCAGTACTTC
TRBD1 | TRBJ2-7 | TRBV6-5 | NA | CASRFVGQGSYEQYF | TGTGCCAGCCGGTTCGTTGGACAGGGCTCCTACGAGCAGTACTTC
NA | TRBJ2-6 | TRBV5-1 | few | CASRTGTGANVLTF | TGCGCCAGCCGAACAGGGACCGGGGCCAACGTCCTGACTTTC
NA | TRBJ2-3 | TRBV5-3 | NA | CASSRRQGGDTDTQYF | TGTGCCAGCAGCCGTCGACAGGGCGGGGACACAGATACGCAGTATTTT
NA | TRBJ2-5 | TRBV29-1 | NA | CSVQGLETQYF | TGCAGCGTGCAGGGGTTAGAGACCCAGTACTTC
NA | TRBJ2-7 | TRBV18 | NA | CASSPLAGEQYF | TGTGCCAGCTCACCACTCGCGGGGGAGCAGTACTTC
NA | TRBJ2-7 | TRBV29-1 | NA | CSVITMGSYEQYF | TGCAGCGTTATTACAATGGGCTCCTACGAGCAGTACTTC
NA | TRBJ2-3 | TRBV7-2 | many | CASSRVVADTQYF | TGTGCCAGCAGCCGAGTAGTCGCAGATACGCAGTATTTT
NA | TRBJ2-1 | TRBV11-3 | many | CASSLESEGYNEQFF | TGTGCCAGCAGCTTAGAATCCGAGGGGTACAATGAGCAGTTCTTC
TRBD2 | TRBJ2-3 | TRBV29-1 | NA | CSVERTSGGGTDTQYF | TGCAGCGTTGAGCGGACTAGCGGGGGGGGCACAGATACGCAGTATTTT
NA | TRBJ1-1 | TRBV7-6 | few | CASSLGTAGTEAFF | TGTGCCAGCAGCTTAGGGACGGCGGGGACTGAAGCTTTCTTT
TRBD1 | TRBJ2-5 | TRBV10-3 | few | CAIRGQTGSQETQYF | TGTGCCATCAGGGGCCAGACAGGGAGCCAAGAGACCCAGTACTTC
NA | TRBJ2-7 | TRBV7-2 | many | CASSVGYYEQYF | TGTGCCAGCAGCGTGGGTTACTACGAGCAGTACTTC
NA | TRBJ1-1 | TRBV7-2 | many | CASSLGVGLTTEAFF | TGTGCCAGCAGCTTAGGAGTAGGCTTGACCACTGAAGCTTTCTTT
NA | TRBJ1-5 | TRBV4-1 | NA | CASSQEAVNQPQHF | TGCGCCAGCAGCCAAGAGGCAGTCAATCAGCCCCAGCATTTT
NA | TRBJ1-5 | TRBV7-8 | many | CASSLANARLQPQHF | TGTGCCAGCAGCTTAGCGAACGCCCGTTTACAGCCCCAGCATTTT
NA | TRBJ2-1 | TRBV5-6 | NA | CASSLEAYNEQFF | TGTGCCAGCAGCTTGGAGGCCTACAATGAGCAGTTCTTC
NA | TRBJ1-1 | TRBV20-1 | few | CSASGVGTEAFF | TGCAGTGCTAGTGGCGTCGGCACTGAAGCTTTCTTT
TRBD1 | TRBJ1-4 | TRBV20-1 | few | CSVSDRDDEKLFF | TGCAGTGTTTCGGACAGGGATGATGAAAAACTGTTTTTT
NA | TRBJ1-1 | TRBV5-1 | NA | CASSLGTQVNTEAFF | TGCGCCAGCAGCTTGGGGACCCAAGTGAACACTGAAGCTTTCTTT
NA | TRBJ2-6 | TRBV11-2 | few | CASSLRGGLLSSGANVLTF | TGTGCCAGCAGCCTTAGAGGTGGACTGTTATCCTCTGGGGCCAACGTCCTGACTTTC